The 32 T cell receptor beta chains in this list originate from one sample, sequenced in a study of shared clonotypes between healthy human individuals. Method: immunoSEQ multiplex PCR; TCRdb's copy keeps in-frame clones and lacks some. Among some 2,500,000 clones listed, 90% to 95% were seen once. The sequenced sample consisted of naive CD4+ T cells from PBMCs. Sample subset: CD45RA+ positively selected. The receptors shown here come from a man younger than 30 in good health. Some clones in this sample may be carry-over from other donors' samples.

This clone came up once. The chain carries TRBV11-3 and TRBJ2-7, with TRBD2 as a possible D gene (6 bases). The germline CDR1 and CDR2 sequences are SGHNT and YENEEA. The CDR3 contains 14 residues. The V end was cut by 1 base, the J end by 3 bases, with 10 bases between. CDR3 nucleotide sequence: TGTGCCAGCAGCTTAGGTAGCGGAGACTACGAGCAGTACTTC. Encoded protein: CASSLGSGDYEQYF.

The CDR3 spells CASSFGVDTEAFF. For the CDR3, the DNA is TGCGCCAGCAGCTTCGGGGTCGACACTGAAGCTTTCTTT. The rearrangement links TRBV5-1 to TRBJ1-1; D remains ambiguous. V gave up 2 bases and J gave up 3 bases, with 8 bases separating them. CDR3 size: 13 residues. Germline-derived CDR1 and CDR2 are SGHRS and YFSETQ.

This clone was detected once. The rearrangement links TRBV13 to TRBJ1-1; TRBD1 matches at 7 bases. CDR1 PRHDT and CDR2 FYEKMQ come from the germline V gene (reference sequence). The J segment lost 5 bases and the V segment lost 2 bases, leaving 14 bases of the junction unmatched. The CDR3 runs 17 residues. Here the CDR3 reads CASSLQGGRGSSTEAFF. As DNA, the CDR3 is TGTGCCAGCAGCTTACAGGGGGGCAGGGGTTCGTCAACTGAAGCTTTCTTT.

The chain recombines TRBV28 with TRBJ1-2, with a possible D match to TRBD1 (6 bases). V was clipped by 5 bases and J by 4 bases, with 17 bases between them. The germline V gene has CDR1 MDHEN and CDR2 SYDVKM. This CDR3 spans 15 amino acids. For the CDR3, the DNA is TGTGCCAGCAGTGTCGGGGGCGGGGACGGCTATGGCTACACCTTC. This sequence encodes CASSVGGGDGYGYTF.

The rearrangement uses TRBV5-1 and TRBJ2-5; D may be TRBD1 or TRBD2 (5 bases each). Germline lookup yields CDR1 SGHRS and CDR2 YFSETQ. Deletions cut 4 bases from V and 4 bases from J, with 17 bases between. The CDR3 is 15 residues long. The chain's CDR3 is CASSRSGAMGETQYF. CDR3 DNA sequence: TGCGCCAGCAGCCGCTCCGGGGCGATGGGAGAGACCCAGTACTTC. Filled out from reference TRBV5-1 and TRBJ2-5, the complete variable domain reads KAGVTQTPRYLIKTRGQQVTLSCSPISGHRSVSWYQQTPGQGLQFLFEYFSETQRNKGNFPGRFSGRQFSNSRSEMNVSTLELGDSALYLCASSRSGAMGETQYFGPGTRLLVL.

The table lists this clone with a count of one. The chain joins TRBV12-2 to TRBJ1-5; the D call of TRBD1 is as the table states it, not checked on the DNA. TRBV12-2 is tagged as a pseudogene. This CDR3 has 17 amino acids. The CDR3 protein is CASRLARQGGCNQPQHF. The CDR3 region has the DNA TGTGCAAGTCGCTTAGCGAGGCAGGGTGGGTGCAATCAGCCCCAGCATTTT.

With respect to this clone: Other DNA sequences in the same sample also yield this CDR3. V gene TRBV28 combines with J gene TRBJ1-6; no clear D gene. Germline V gene sequence: CDR1 MDHEN, CDR2 SYDVKM. Trimming shortened V by 3 bases and J by 7 bases, and 1 base separated the two germline ends. The CDR3 runs 11 residues. The CDR3 spells CASSLNSPLHF. DNA of the CDR3: TGTGCCAGCAGTTTGAATTCACCCCTCCACTTT.

The rearrangement joins TRBV5-1 to TRBJ2-5, with D unclear. Trimming left V 3 bases short and J 5 bases short, with 11 bases between. The CDR3 covers 13 residues. Germline CDR1 SGHRS, CDR2 YFSETQ. The DNA of the CDR3 is TGCGCCAGCAGCTGGCGTGGTATCGAGACCCAGTACTTC. This encodes CASSWRGIETQYF.

This chain joins TRBV7-9 and TRBJ1-4, with D possibly matching TRBD1 (6 bases). This CDR3 region has 18 residues. Germline V lookup: CDR1 SEHNR, CDR2 FQNEAQ (reference sequence). V lost 3 bases and J 0 bases, leaving 17 bases between the germline ends. This CDR3 is CASSFNPGQPATNEKLFF. For the CDR3, the DNA is TGTGCCAGCAGCTTCAACCCCGGACAGCCGGCAACTAATGAAAAACTGTTTTTT.

This sequence joins TRBV4-2 and TRBJ2-1, with TRBD2 identical over 7 bases. This CDR3 is built from 18 residues. Trimming removed 0 bases from V and 4 bases from J; junction bases left unmatched: 12. Germline CDR1 is LGHNA and CDR2 is YNFKEQ. The CDR3 is CASSQDLLRGVMYNEQFF. The CDR3 bases are TGTGCCAGCAGCCAAGATCTCCTACGGGGGGTTATGTACAATGAGCAGTTCTTC.

The chain carries TRBV19 and TRBJ1-2, with 12 bases matching TRBD1. The CDR3 is 15 residues long. CDR1 and CDR2 from the germline V gene are LNHDA and SQIVND (reference sequence). Losses at the gene ends were 3 bases for V and 7 bases for J; bases not matched to a gene: 6. The CDR3 protein is CASSIQGQGASGYTF. The CDR3 DNA sequence: TGTGCCAGTAGTATTCAGGGACAGGGGGCTTCTGGCTACACCTTC.

The gene calls are TRBV6-6 and TRBJ2-7, with 12 bases that match TRBD1. J was trimmed by 5 bases and V by 6 bases; bases with no gene match: 8. CDR3 length: 15 amino acids. Germline CDR1 and CDR2: MNHNY and SVGAGI (reference sequence). The chain's CDR3 is CASRRPGQGAHEQYF. CDR3 DNA sequence: TGTGCCAGCAGAAGACCGGGACAGGGGGCCCACGAGCAGTACTTC.

CDR3 amino acids: CASSPWDRRLTDTQYF. The CDR3 coding sequence is TGTGCCAGCAGCCCTTGGGACCGCCGACTCACAGATACGCAGTATTTT. V and J are TRBV5-4 and TRBJ2-3, with D possibly called TRBD1 or TRBD2 (5 bases each). Trimming left V 4 bases short and J 2 bases short, with 17 bases between. The CDR3 consists of 16 residues. The germline CDR1 and CDR2 sequences are SGHNT and YYREEE (reference sequence).

The genes are TRBV18 and TRBJ1-5; D is unresolved. The length of the CDR3 is 14 residues. Germline V gives CDR1 KGHSH, CDR2 LQKENI. Between the trimmed V and J ends, which lost 6 bases and 4 bases, there was a span of 13 bases. The CDR3 DNA reads as TGTGCCAGCTCGTCCCTGGAACCTAATCAGCCCCAGCATTTT. Its translation: CASSSLEPNQPQHF.

This CDR3 reads CASNPGRLYEQYF. CDR3 nucleotide sequence: TGTGCCAGCAATCCGGGACGGCTTTACGAGCAGTACTTC. The V gene is TRBV6-1, the J gene TRBJ2-7, with D perhaps being TRBD1 or TRBD2 (5 bases each). Deletions cut 7 bases from V and 4 bases from J, with 14 bases between. Germline V gene sequence: CDR1 MNHNS, CDR2 SASEGT. The CDR3 is made up of 13 amino acids.

This chain joins TRBV10-3 and TRBJ1-4; TRBD1 is a possible D gene (5 bases). Between the trimmed V and J ends, which lost 10 bases and 1 base, there was a span of 10 bases. From germline, CDR1 is ENHRY and CDR2 SYGVKD. The CDR3 contains 13 residues. The chain's CDR3 is CATGGETNEKLFF. Written as DNA, the CDR3 is TGTGCCACCGGGGGGGAAACTAATGAAAAACTGTTTTTT.

About this clone itself: The same CDR3 arises from other DNA sequences in this sample as well. This sequence joins TRBV5-1 and TRBJ2-7, with D perhaps being TRBD1 or TRBD2 (5 bases each). This CDR3 contains 14 residues. The ends were cut back, 0 bases at V and 7 bases at J, with 14 bases in the middle. Germline assignment: CDR1 SGHRS and CDR2 YFSETQ. The CDR3 loop reads CASSLEGGAGEQYF. CDR3 DNA sequence: TGCGCCAGCAGCTTGGAGGGTGGGGCGGGTGAGCAGTACTTC.

This clone has only one observation. The chain has TRBV9 and TRBJ2-3; 11 bases match TRBD2. CDR1 and CDR2 from the germline V gene are SGDLS and YYNGEE. The CDR3 length is 18 residues. Unmatched junction bases numbered 10, after V lost 1 base and J lost 3 bases. The CDR3 here is CASSVTYSGTSGTDTQYF. As DNA, the CDR3 is TGTGCCAGCAGCGTAACATACTCCGGGACTAGCGGAACAGATACGCAGTATTTT.

The chain has TRBV6-5 and TRBJ1-4, with D possibly matching TRBD1 (5 bases). V lost 7 bases, J lost 8 bases, and 14 bases lay in between. This CDR3 has 13 amino acids. Germline assignment: CDR1 MNHEY and CDR2 SVGAGI. The CDR3 is CASKQASSEKLFF. CDR3 bases: TGTGCCAGCAAACAGGCCAGTTCGGAAAAACTGTTTTTT.

This clone has just one count. This chain connects TRBV5-1 to TRBJ2-1; perhaps TRBD2 as D (6 bases). V lost 3 bases, J lost 1 base, and 14 bases lay in between. Germline CDR1 reads SGHRS; CDR2 reads YFSETQ. CDR3 length: 16 amino acids. The CDR3 spells CASSSPAGSSYNEQFF. The DNA for the CDR3 is TGCGCCAGCAGCTCTCCCGCGGGAAGTTCCTACAATGAGCAGTTCTTC.

Turning to this clone: The sample contains more than one DNA sequence encoding this CDR3. The chain carries TRBV6-5 and TRBJ1-5, with D possibly being TRBD1 (5 bases). Germline lookup yields CDR1 MNHEY and CDR2 SVGAGI. The V gene lost 11 bases and the J gene lost 4 bases, with 15 bases spanning the gap. This CDR3 spans 13 amino acids. CDR3 loop: CASSRDSNQPQHF. In DNA, the CDR3 is TGTGCCTCCAGCAGGGATTCAAATCAGCCCCAGCATTTT.

V gene TRBV5-1 combines with J gene TRBJ2-7; 10 nucleotides match TRBD2. V was pared by 0 bases and J by 1 base, with 10 bases of the junction left unmatched. Germline lookup yields CDR1 SGHRS and CDR2 YFSETQ. The CDR3 has 18 residues. The CDR3 sequence is CASSLVGSGRSFSYEQYF. In DNA form, the CDR3 reads TGCGCCAGCAGCTTGGTAGGTAGCGGGAGGAGCTTTTCCTACGAGCAGTACTTC. Full variable domain (outside the CDR3, taken from reference TRBV5-1 and TRBJ2-7): KAGVTQTPRYLIKTRGQQVTLSCSPISGHRSVSWYQQTPGQGLQFLFEYFSETQRNKGNFPGRFSGRQFSNSRSEMNVSTLELGDSALYLCASSLVGSGRSFSYEQYFGPGTRLTVT.

The chain recombines TRBV5-1 with TRBJ1-2; 9 bases fit TRBD1. The CDR3 loop spans 17 amino acids. Per the germline V gene, CDR1 is SGHRS and CDR2 is YFSETQ. Trimming took 4 bases from V and 2 from J; bases not matched to a gene: 12. In DNA, the CDR3 is TGCGCCAGCAGCCCCTTACAGGGGGCCACAGTGAACTATGGCTACACCTTC. It translates to CASSPLQGATVNYGYTF.

V and J are TRBV4-1 and TRBJ2-1; TRBD2 might be the D (7 bases). Germline V CDR1 and CDR2: MGHRA, YSYEKL. V was cut by 1 base and J by 5 bases, with 27 bases left in between. The CDR3 spans 20 residues. The CDR3 region is CASSQVGGWEGPILNNEQFF. CDR3 DNA: TGCGCCAGCAGCCAAGTAGGGGGATGGGAGGGGCCGATATTGAACAATGAGCAGTTCTTC.

The rearrangement links TRBV5-1 to TRBJ2-7; weak D call: TRBD1 (6 bases). Germline loops: CDR1 SGHRS, CDR2 YFSETQ. The CDR3 runs to 14 residues. V dropped 3 bases and J dropped 2 bases, with 12 bases sitting between them. This chain's CDR3 is CASSSAGDTYEQYF. CDR3 sequence (DNA): TGCGCCAGCAGCTCGGCCGGGGACACCTACGAGCAGTACTTC.

This clone was recorded only once. The rearrangement uses TRBV4-2 and TRBJ2-2, with D perhaps matching TRBD1 or TRBD2 (5 bases each). Germline CDR1 is LGHNA and CDR2 is YNFKEQ. The CDR3 runs to 21 residues. Trimming cost V 0 bases and J 0 bases, with 23 bases left between them. CDR3 loop: CASSQDLGRTRRVPNTGELFF. The CDR3 DNA reads TGTGCCAGCAGCCAAGACTTGGGACGGACACGCCGAGTGCCGAACACCGGGGAGCTGTTTTTT.

In its sample, this clone was seen once. Compared with germline, one end of the junction differs, possibly owing to a read error. The chain recombines TRBV2 with TRBJ2-2; TRBD2 agrees at 13 bases. Germline V gene lookup returns CDR1 SNHLY and CDR2 FYNNEI. This CDR3 region has 15 residues. CDR3 residues: CASSEDTSGRGLWVF. In nucleotides, the CDR3 is TGTGCCAGCAGTGAAGACACTAGCGGGAGGGGGCTCTGGGTTTTT. Variable domain in full (rest from reference TRBV2 and TRBJ2-2): EPEVTQTPSHQVTQMGQEVILRCVPISNHLYFYWYRQILGQKVEFLVSFYNNEISEKSEIFDDQFSVERPDGSNFTLKIRSTKLEDSAMYFCASSEDTSGRGLWVFGEGSRLTVL.

The chain carries TRBV5-4 and TRBJ2-2, with D possibly TRBD2 on 5 matching bases. Trimming took off 4 bases at V and 6 bases at J, with 10 bases between the two ends. This CDR3 comprises 13 residues. The germline CDR1 and CDR2 sequences are SGHNT and YYREEE (reference sequence). DNA of the CDR3: TGTGCCAGCAGCCCGCGGACTCCCGGGGAGCTGTTTTTT. It yields the protein CASSPRTPGELFF.

This chain links TRBV20-1 with TRBJ1-1; 7 bases align to TRBD1. The V and J ends lost 6 bases and 7 bases, in that order; junction bases with no gene match: 5. This CDR3 spans 11 amino acids. Looked up from germline, CDR1 is DFQATT and CDR2 is SNEGSKA (reference sequence). The DNA of the CDR3 is TGCAGTGCCCCCGACAGGGTTGAAGCTTTCTTT. Translating it yields CSAPDRVEAFF.

Only one count was recorded for this clone. V is TRBV7-6 and J is TRBJ2-7; 8 positions match TRBD2. With V trimmed by 3 bases and J by 6 bases, 16 bases remained unmatched. The CDR3 totals 17 residues. Germline V CDR1 and CDR2: SGHVS, FNYEAQ. The CDR3 region is CASSLAGGSVGVGEQYF. CDR3 nucleotide sequence: TGTGCCAGCAGCTTGGCGGGAGGTAGCGTAGGAGTAGGCGAGCAGTACTTC.

J is TRBJ1-3 and V is TRBV14, with 7 bases identical to TRBD1. The CDR3 contains 15 residues. V lost 3 bases and J lost 3; bases outside the gene matches: 5. CDR1 and CDR2 (germline): SGHDN, FVKESK. The CDR3 here is CASSHRTGFGNTIYF. The CDR3 DNA reads as TGTGCCAGCAGCCACAGGACAGGTTTTGGAAACACCATATATTTT.

The chain employs TRBV28 and TRBJ1-3; TRBD1 agrees at 8 bases. From germline, CDR1 is MDHEN and CDR2 SYDVKM. The CDR3 consists of 15 residues. V was clipped by 7 bases and J by 7 bases; unmatched bases: 12. CDR3 sequence (DNA): TGTGCCAGCACCACCCCTCAGGGGGCAGGGAACACCATATATTTT. It is translated as CASTTPQGAGNTIYF. The complete variable domain, with remaining parts taken from reference TRBV28 and TRBJ1-3, reads DVKVTQSSRYLVKRTGEKVFLECVQDMDHENMFWYRQDPGLGLRLIYFSYDVKMKEKGDIPEGYSVSREKKERFSLILESASTNQTSMYLCASTTPQGAGNTIYFGEGSWLTVV.